Following are 5 T cell receptor beta chains from one sample sequenced in a study of identical twins (dated by TCRdb to between 2015 and 2016). The receptor library was made with 5' RACE. This sample was sequenced with an Illumina HiSeq 2000. TCRdb took the public reads, trimmed them with fastp at Q25, ran MiXCR for clone calling and kept in-frame beta chains. Each CDR3 protein gets just one entry, which takes the most common genes and DNA from the rows behind it. This sample has over 500,000 distinct CDR3 sequences in its table, and less than 25% of those were observed once. The ten largest clones take up around 0.9% of the sample. The sample was also reused in another study, on T cells expressing NK-cell markers.

Sequenced input: CD4+ T cells sorted from blood. These TCRs come from a woman between 18 and 30 years old in good health.

This clonotype was seen a handful of times. J is TRBJ2-2 and V is TRBV29-1; 11 nucleotides line up with TRBD2. This CDR3 spans 14 amino acids. V shed 6 bases and J 6 bases; nucleotides not matched to a gene: 6. Germline lookup yields CDR1 SQVTM and CDR2 ANQGSEA. CDR3 in amino acids: CSVPGTSGSGELFF. CDR3 coding DNA: TGCAGCGTGCCCGGGACTAGCGGCTCCGGGGAGCTGTTTTTT.

This clonotype was observed a handful of times. The rearrangement joins TRBV10-3 to TRBJ2-7; D tentatively reads TRBD1 or TRBD2 (5 bases each). The CDR3 is 14 residues long. V gave up 4 bases and J gave up 3 bases, with 13 bases separating them. CDR1 is ENHRY and CDR2 is SYGVKD in the germline V gene. The CDR3 protein is CAISVAGTGYEQYF. Here the CDR3 DNA reads TGTGCCATCAGTGTAGCCGGGACGGGCTACGAGCAGTACTTC.

This clonotype was seen ten or more times. J is TRBJ2-1 and V is TRBV7-2; D remains ambiguous. V gave up 6 bases and J gave up 7 bases, with 16 bases separating them. CDR1 and CDR2 from the germline V gene are SGHTA and FQGNSA. There are 14 residues in the CDR3. This CDR3 reads CASSPGSARNEQFF. DNA for the CDR3: TGTGCCAGCAGTCCTGGGTCCGCCCGAAATGAGCAGTTCTTC.

In this sample, this clonotype turned up many times. The genes are TRBV12-3 or TRBV12-4 and TRBJ1-4; the D gene is possibly TRBD1 (5 bases). This CDR3 has 16 residues. The germline V and J ends were trimmed by 5 bases and 4 bases, with 17 bases remaining between them. The CDR3 is CASSLRTGRHNEKLFF. The CDR3 DNA sequence: TGTGCCAGCAGTCTCCGTACGGGACGGCATAATGAAAAACTGTTTTTT.

V gene TRBV7-2 combines with J gene TRBJ1-1, with D unclear. The germline V and J ends were trimmed by 7 bases and 6 bases, with 24 bases remaining between them. The CDR3 has 16 residues. CDR1 is SGHTA and CDR2 is FQGNSA in the germline V gene. Written as DNA, the CDR3 is TGTGCCAGCAAACACTACATAATGGAGGTACTAGCTGAAGCTTTCTTT. The encoded protein is CASKHYIMEVLAEAFF.